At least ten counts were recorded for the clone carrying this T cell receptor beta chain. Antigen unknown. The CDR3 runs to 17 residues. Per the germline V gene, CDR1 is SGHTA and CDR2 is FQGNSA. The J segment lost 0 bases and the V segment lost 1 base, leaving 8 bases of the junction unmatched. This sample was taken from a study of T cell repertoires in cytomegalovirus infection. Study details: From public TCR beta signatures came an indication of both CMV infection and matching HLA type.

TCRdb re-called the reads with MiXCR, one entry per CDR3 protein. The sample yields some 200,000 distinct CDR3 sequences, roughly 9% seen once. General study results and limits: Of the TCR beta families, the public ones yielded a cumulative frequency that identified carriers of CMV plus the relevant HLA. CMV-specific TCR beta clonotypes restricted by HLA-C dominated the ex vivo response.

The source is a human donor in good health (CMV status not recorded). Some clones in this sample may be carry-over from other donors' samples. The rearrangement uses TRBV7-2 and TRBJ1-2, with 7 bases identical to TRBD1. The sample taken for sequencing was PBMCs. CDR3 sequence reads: CASSLGGGGTANYGYTF. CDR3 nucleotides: TGTGCCAGCAGCTTAGGTGGAGGGGGGACAGCTAACTATGGCTACACCTTC.